This TCR beta chain was identified during a study of blood T cell repertoires in COVID-19. Study-level background: Samples taken during acute and convalescent COVID-19 were collected in the United States, Italy and Spain. PBMCs, B-cell-depleted T cells, or T cells were the source of the cDNA or gDNA that made up the material.

This clone turned up a few times. As originally analysed: Amplification from reference gene primers served as the basis for estimated nucleated cell counts. The protocol was immunoSEQ multiplex PCR, while the TCRdb copy is restricted to in-frame clones and leaves out a portion. The D gene and trimming were derived from the DNA, and the V and J assignments and clone size from that table. The data hold 470,000 or so clones, with 70% to 90% observed a single time. The CDR3 has 16 amino acids. Germline CDR1 SGDLS, CDR2 YYNGEE. V shed 1 base and J shed 0 bases, with 10 bases lying between them. The sequence came from a human donor in a cohort sampled during active COVID-19. Material for sequencing was peripheral blood. The V call is TRBV9, the J call TRBJ2-2; unclear D gene. CDR3 in DNA: TGTGCCAGCAGCGTACATGGAGATTCGAACACCGGGGAGCTGTTTTTT. Its translation is CASSVHGDSNTGELFF.